This T cell receptor (beta chain) originates from a study of blood T cell repertoires in COVID-19. Enrolment of Seattle patients took place during active infection, and they were followed longitudinally. Germline CDR1 and CDR2: MDHEN and SYDVKM. The CDR3 consists of 13 residues. Trimming stripped 5 bases from V and 5 bases from J, with 12 bases between. This clone was seen more than once but under ten times. Data came from immunoSEQ multiplex PCR; TCRdb stores just in-frame clones and leaves some out. The sample contains around 100,000 clones, about nine tenths of which appear only once. The chain has TRBV28 and TRBJ1-1; no clear D. This sequence originates from a woman between 45 and 60 years old with COVID-19, enrolled during active disease. Sequencing was carried out using peripheral blood. The CDR3 DNA sequence: TGTGCCAGCAGTCCTCCTACTGCAACTGAAGCTTTCTTT. Protein: CASSPPTATEAFF. Together with reference TRBV28 and TRBJ1-1, the CDR3 gives the full variable domain: DVKVTQSSRYLVKRTGEKVFLECVQDMDHENMFWYRQDPGLGLRLIYFSYDVKMKEKGDIPEGYSVSREKKERFSLILESASTNQTSMYLCASSPPTATEAFFGQGTRLTVV.